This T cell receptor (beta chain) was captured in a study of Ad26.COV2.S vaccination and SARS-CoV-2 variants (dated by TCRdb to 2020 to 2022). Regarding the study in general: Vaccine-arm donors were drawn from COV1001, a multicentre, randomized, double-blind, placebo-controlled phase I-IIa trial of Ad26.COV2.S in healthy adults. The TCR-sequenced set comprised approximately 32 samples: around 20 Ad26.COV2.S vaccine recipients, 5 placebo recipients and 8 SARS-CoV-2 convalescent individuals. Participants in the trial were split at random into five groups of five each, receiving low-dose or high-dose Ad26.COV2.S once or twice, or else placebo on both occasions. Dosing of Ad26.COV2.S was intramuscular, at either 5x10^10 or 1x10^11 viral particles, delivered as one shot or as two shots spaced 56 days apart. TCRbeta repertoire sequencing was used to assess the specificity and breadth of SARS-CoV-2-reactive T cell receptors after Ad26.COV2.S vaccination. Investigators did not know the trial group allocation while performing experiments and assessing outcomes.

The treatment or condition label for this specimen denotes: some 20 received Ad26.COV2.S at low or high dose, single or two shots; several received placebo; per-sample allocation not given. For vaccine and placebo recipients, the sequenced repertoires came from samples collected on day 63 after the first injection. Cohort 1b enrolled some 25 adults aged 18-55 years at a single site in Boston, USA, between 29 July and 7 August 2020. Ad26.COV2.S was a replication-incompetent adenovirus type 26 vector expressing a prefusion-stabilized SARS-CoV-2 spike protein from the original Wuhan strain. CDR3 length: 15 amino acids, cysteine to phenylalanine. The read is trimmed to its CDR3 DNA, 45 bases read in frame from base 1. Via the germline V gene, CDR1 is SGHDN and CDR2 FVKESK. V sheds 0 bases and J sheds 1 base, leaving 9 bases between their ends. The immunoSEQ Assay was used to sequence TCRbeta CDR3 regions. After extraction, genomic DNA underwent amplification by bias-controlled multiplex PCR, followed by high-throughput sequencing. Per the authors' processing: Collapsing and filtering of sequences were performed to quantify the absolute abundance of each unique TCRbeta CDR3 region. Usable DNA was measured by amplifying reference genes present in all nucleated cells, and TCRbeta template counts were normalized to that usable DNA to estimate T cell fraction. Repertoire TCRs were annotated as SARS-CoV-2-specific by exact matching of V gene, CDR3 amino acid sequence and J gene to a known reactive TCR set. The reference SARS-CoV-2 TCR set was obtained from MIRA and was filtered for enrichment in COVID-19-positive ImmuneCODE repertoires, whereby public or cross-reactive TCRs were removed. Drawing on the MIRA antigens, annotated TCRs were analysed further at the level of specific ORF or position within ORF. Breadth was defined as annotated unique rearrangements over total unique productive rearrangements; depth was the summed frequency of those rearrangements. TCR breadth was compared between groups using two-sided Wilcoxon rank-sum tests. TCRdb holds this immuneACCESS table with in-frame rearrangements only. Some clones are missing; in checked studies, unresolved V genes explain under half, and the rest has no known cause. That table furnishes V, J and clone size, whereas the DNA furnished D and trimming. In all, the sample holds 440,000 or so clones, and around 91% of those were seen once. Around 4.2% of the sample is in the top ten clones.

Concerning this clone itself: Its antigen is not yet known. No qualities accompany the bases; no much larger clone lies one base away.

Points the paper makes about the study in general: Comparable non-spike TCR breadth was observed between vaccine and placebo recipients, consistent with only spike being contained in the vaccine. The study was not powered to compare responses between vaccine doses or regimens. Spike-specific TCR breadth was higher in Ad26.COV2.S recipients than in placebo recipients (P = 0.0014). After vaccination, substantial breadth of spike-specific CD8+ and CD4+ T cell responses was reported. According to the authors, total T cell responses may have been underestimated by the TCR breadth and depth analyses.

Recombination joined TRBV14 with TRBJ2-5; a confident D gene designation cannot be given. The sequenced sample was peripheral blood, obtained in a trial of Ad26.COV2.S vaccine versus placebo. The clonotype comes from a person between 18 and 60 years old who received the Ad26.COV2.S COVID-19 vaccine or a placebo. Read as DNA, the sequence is TGTGCCAGCAGCCAAGAGCCGGATGCCCAAGAGACCCAGTACTTC. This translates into CASSQEPDAQETQYF. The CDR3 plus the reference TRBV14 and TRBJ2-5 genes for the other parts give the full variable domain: EAGVTQFPSHSVIEKGQTVTLRCDPISGHDNLYWYRRVMGKEIKFLLHFVKESKQDESGMPNNRFLAERTGGTYSTLKVQPAELEDSGVYFCASSQEPDAQETQYFGPGTRLLVL.